Below are 2 T cell receptor beta chains sequenced from a single sample in a study of shared clonotypes between healthy human individuals. TCRdb's copy holds only in-frame clones and misses some; the assay was immunoSEQ multiplex PCR. Of around 2.3 million clones in the sample, more than 90% were seen once. Specimen: naive CD4+ T cells sorted from blood. Subset of the sample: CD45RA+ positively selected. All receptors derive from a man between 18 and 35 years old in good health.

The rearrangement links TRBV5-4 to TRBJ1-2; D remains unclear. V gave up 4 bases and J gave up 5 bases, with 12 bases separating them. The length of the CDR3 is 13 residues. The germline CDR1 and CDR2 sequences are SGHNT and YYREEE (reference sequence). CDR3 sequence reads: CASSNSGDYGYTF. The CDR3 nucleotides are TGTGCCAGCAGCAATTCAGGAGATTATGGCTACACCTTC.

The rearrangement uses TRBV2 and TRBJ1-2; a weak D match, TRBD1 (6 bases). V lost 3 bases and J lost 1, with 18 bases in between. This CDR3 has 17 amino acids. CDR1 is SNHLY and CDR2 is FYNNEI in the germline V gene. The CDR3 DNA sequence: TGTGCCAGCAGTGAGCGGATGGGTCAGGGGCGTAACTATGGCTACACCTTC. It is translated as CASSERMGQGRNYGYTF.